This TCR beta chain comes out of a study of technical replicates of blood from several donors (dated by TCRdb to 2016 to 2017). From its cysteine to its phenylalanine, the CDR3 spans 17 amino acids. Only CDR3 DNA is held: 51 bases, read in frame from base 1. V trim: 5 bases; J trim: 4 bases; unmatched bases: 14. CDR1 and CDR2, looked up from the germline V gene, are SGHVS and FQNEAQ. The method behind the library was the immunoSEQ multiplex PCR assay. TCRdb stores this immuneACCESS table with in-frame sequences only. Part of the clones is absent; in the studies checked, under half of the shortfall reflects unresolved V genes, and no reason is known for the rest. Present in this sample are some 64,000 clones, around 88% of which were seen just once. The ten largest clones represent more than 4.5% of the sample. With respect to this clone: Which antigen it targets is not known. Within one base of it there is no much larger clone, and no base qualities were kept.

The chain is encoded by TRBV7-8 joined to TRBJ2-1, with 7 central nucleotides matching TRBD2. Sequencing was performed on PBMCs. This clonotype originated in a human donor in good health. Some clones in this sample may be carry-over from other donors' samples. The CDR3 reads as follows: CASSLPFAGAQYNEQFF. In nucleotides, the sequence is TGTGCCAGCAGCCTCCCCTTCGCGGGAGCCCAATACAATGAGCAGTTCTTC.